This T cell receptor (beta chain) was identified during a study of T cell responses to AZD1222 COVID-19 vaccine. Details on this clone: The antigen is unknown.

Study results and caveats: Repertoire sampling happened only post peak T cell response.

V was trimmed by 1 base and J by 2 bases, leaving 6 bases between them. The CDR3 totals 13 residues. The germline gives CDR1 SGHNT, CDR2 YYREEE (reference sequence). TCRdb's table, derived via immunoSEQ multiplex PCR, lists solely in-frame clones and lacks some. This table holds about 170,000 clones, roughly 87% found once. The input for sequencing was peripheral blood, taken 28 days after the second AZD1222 dose. The rearrangement links TRBV5-4 to TRBJ1-2; D not resolved. The TCR comes from an adult who received the AZD1222 COVID-19 vaccine. In DNA form, the CDR3 reads TGTGCCAGCAGCTTGAAGGCGAACTATGGCTACACCTTC. Protein sequence: CASSLKANYGYTF.